This T cell receptor (beta chain) was observed in a study of blood T cell repertoires in COVID-19. Study summary: Acute and convalescent COVID-19 samples came from the United States, Italy and Spain. T cells, B-cell-depleted T cells, or PBMCs provided the cDNA or gDNA that served as material.

Per the original methods: Amplification of reference gene primers provided the estimated nucleated cell counts. Here immunoSEQ multiplex PCR was the method, and the copy in TCRdb shows in-frame clones only, minus some. V and J calls and clone size are as listed in that table; D and trimming were resolved from the DNA. This sample carries about 80,000 clones, 78% of them seen once, and the ten largest clones take less than 20%. The CDR3 has 16 residues. Looked up from germline, CDR1 is SGHRS and CDR2 is YFSETQ. V lost 4 bases to trimming and J lost 9 bases; unmatched junction nucleotides: 9. Input material: peripheral blood. This chain connects TRBV5-1 to TRBJ2-1, with TRBD2 matching 14 bases. The sequence came from a human donor in a cohort sampled during active COVID-19. CDR3 in amino acids: CASSEGTSGSLSEQFF. CDR3 DNA: TGCGCCAGCAGCGAGGGGACTAGCGGGAGTCTTAGTGAGCAGTTCTTC.